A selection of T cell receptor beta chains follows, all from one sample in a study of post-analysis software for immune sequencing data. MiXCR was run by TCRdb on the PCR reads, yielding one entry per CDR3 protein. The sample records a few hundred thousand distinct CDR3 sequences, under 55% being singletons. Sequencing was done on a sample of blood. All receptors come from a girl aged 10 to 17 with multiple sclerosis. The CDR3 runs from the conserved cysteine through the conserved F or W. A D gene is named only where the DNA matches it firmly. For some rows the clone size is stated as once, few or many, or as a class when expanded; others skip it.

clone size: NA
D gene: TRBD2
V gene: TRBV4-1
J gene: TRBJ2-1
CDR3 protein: CASNQMGSGRNEQFF
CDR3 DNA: TGCGCCAGCAACCAGATGGGTAGCGGGAGGAATGAGCAGTTCTTC

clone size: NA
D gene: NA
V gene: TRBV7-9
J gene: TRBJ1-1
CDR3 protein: CASSRYWGRNTEAFF
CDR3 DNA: TGTGCCAGCAGCCGCTACTGGGGGCGGAACACTGAAGCTTTCTTT

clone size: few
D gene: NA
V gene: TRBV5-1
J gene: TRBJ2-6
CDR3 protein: CASSLGQAGLTGANVLTF
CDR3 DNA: TGCGCCAGCAGCTTGGGACAGGCAGGCTTGACTGGGGCCAACGTCCTGACTTTC

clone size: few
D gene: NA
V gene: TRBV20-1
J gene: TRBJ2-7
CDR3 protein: CSANPPRGQAYEQYF
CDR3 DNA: TGCAGTGCTAACCCTCCGAGGGGACAAGCCTACGAGCAGTACTTC

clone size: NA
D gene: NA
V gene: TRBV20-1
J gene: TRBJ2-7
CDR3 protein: CSASQPGPQPYEQYF
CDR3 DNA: TGCAGTGCTAGTCAGCCGGGACCCCAACCCTACGAGCAGTACTTC

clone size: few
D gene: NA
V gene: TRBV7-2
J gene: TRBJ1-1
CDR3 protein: CASSLDGSYTEAFF
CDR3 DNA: TGTGCCAGCAGCTTAGATGGCAGTTACACTGAAGCTTTCTTT

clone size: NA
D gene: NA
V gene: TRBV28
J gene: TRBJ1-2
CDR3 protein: CASSLRAGTAPSYGYTF
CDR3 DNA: TGTGCCAGCAGTCTAAGAGCGGGGACGGCTCCCTCATATGGCTACACCTTC

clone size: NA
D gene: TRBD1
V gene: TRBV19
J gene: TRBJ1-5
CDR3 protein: CASSIGDRGLGQPQHF
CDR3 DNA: TGTGCCAGTAGTATCGGAGACAGGGGGCTCGGTCAGCCCCAGCATTTT

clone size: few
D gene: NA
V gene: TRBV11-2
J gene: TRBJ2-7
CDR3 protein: CASSLEAGPSYEQYF
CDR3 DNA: TGTGCCAGCAGCTTAGAGGCGGGGCCATCCTACGAGCAGTACTTC

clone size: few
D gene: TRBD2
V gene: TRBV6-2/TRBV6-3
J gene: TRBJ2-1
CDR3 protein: CASSYSSGRDYNEQFF
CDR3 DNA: TGTGCCAGCAGTTATTCTAGCGGGAGAGACTACAATGAGCAGTTCTTC

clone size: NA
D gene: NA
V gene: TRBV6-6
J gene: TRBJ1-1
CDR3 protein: CASSYGQEAFF
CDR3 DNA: TGTGCCAGCAGTTACGGACAAGAAGCTTTCTTT

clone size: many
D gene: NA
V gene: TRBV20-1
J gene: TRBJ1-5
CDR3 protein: CSAREAGGSNQPQHF
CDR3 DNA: TGCAGTGCTAGAGAGGCAGGTGGGAGCAATCAGCCCCAGCATTTT

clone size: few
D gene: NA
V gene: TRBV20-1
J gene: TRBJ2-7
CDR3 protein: CSARVSTYEQYF
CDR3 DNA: TGCAGTGCTAGAGTTAGCACCTACGAGCAGTACTTC

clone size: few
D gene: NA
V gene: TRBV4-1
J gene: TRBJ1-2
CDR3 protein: CASSHDYHSDGYTF
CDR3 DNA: TGCGCCAGCAGCCACGACTATCACAGCGATGGCTACACCTTC

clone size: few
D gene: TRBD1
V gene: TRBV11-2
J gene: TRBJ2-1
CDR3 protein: CASSSKQGAGYNEQFF
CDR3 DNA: TGTGCCAGCAGTTCGAAACAGGGGGCCGGATACAATGAGCAGTTCTTC

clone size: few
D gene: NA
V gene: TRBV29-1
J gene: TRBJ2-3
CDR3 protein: CSVPGGDTQYF
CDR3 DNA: TGCAGCGTCCCCGGAGGGGATACGCAGTATTTT

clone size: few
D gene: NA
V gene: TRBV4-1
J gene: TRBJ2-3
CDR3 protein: CASSQDRPISSDTQYF
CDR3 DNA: TGCGCCAGCAGCCAAGATAGGCCAATATCATCAGATACGCAGTATTTT

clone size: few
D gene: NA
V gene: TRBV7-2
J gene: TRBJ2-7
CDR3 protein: CASSPQVGGYEQYF
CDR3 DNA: TGTGCCAGCAGCCCCCAGGTTGGAGGGTACGAGCAGTACTTC

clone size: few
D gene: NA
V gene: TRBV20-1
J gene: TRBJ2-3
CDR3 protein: CSARDPSGSRTDTQYF
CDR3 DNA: TGCAGTGCTAGAGATCCCAGCGGGTCACGCACAGATACGCAGTATTTT

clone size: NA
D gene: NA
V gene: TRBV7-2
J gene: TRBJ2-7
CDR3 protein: CASSLGGARPCEQYF
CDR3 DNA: TGTGCCAGCAGCTTAGGAGGTGCCAGACCCTGCGAGCAGTACTTC

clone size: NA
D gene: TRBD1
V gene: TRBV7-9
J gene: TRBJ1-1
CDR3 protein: CASSKGQGNTEAFF
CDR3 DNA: TGTGCCAGCAGCAAGGGACAGGGGAACACTGAAGCTTTCTTT